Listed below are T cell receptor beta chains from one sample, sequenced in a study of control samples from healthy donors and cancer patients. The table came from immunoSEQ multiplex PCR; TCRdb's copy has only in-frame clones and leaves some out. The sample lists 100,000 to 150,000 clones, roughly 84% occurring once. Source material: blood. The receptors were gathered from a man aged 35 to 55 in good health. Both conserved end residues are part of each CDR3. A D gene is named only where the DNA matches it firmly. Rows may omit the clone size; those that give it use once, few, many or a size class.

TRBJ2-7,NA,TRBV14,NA,CASSQANYEQYF,TGTGCCAGCAGCCAAGCCAACTACGAGCAGTACTTC
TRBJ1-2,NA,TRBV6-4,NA,CASSDSGPWGRGYTF,TGTGCCAGCAGTGACTCAGGTCCCTGGGGCAGGGGCTACACCTTC
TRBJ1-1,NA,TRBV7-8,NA,CASSLGYEAFF,TGTGCCAGCAGCTTAGGATATGAAGCTTTCTTT
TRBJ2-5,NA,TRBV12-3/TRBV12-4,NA,CASSYQETQYF,TGTGCCAGCAGTTATCAAGAGACCCAGTACTTC
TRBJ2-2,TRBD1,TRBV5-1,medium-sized,CASSQTGDTGELFF,TGCGCCAGCAGCCAAACAGGGGACACCGGGGAGCTGTTTTTT
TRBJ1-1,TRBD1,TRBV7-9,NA,CASSLVQGGTEAFF,TGTGCCAGCAGCTTAGTACAGGGGGGGACTGAAGCTTTCTTT
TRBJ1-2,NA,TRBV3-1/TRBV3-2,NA,CASSPELNYGYTF,TGTGCCAGCAGCCCGGAACTTAACTATGGCTACACCTTC
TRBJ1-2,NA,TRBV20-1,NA,CSATRSTSYTF,TGCAGTGCTACGCGGTCTACCAGCTACACCTTC
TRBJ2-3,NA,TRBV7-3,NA,CASRGTPAVTDTQYF,TGTGCCAGCAGAGGGACTCCAGCCGTCACAGATACGCAGTATTTT
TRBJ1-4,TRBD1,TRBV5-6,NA,CASSSKDRVVATNEKLFF,TGTGCCAGCAGTTCCAAGGACAGGGTTGTGGCAACTAATGAAAAACTGTTTTTT
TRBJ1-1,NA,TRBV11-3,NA,CASSFGQNTEAFF,TGTGCCAGCAGCTTTGGCCAAAACACTGAAGCTTTCTTT
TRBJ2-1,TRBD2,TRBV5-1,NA,CASSSPPGGHNEQFF,TGCGCCAGCAGCTCACCCCCGGGGGGACACAATGAGCAGTTCTTC
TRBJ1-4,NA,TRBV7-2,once,CASSLEPGLEEKLFF,TGTGCCAGCAGCTTAGAGCCGGGGCTTGAGGAAAAACTGTTTTTT
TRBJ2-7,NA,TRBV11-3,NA,CASRGGTYEQYF,TGTGCCAGCAGGGGGGGAACCTACGAGCAGTACTTC
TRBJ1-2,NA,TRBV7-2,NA,CASSLGPGYSGYTF,TGTGCCAGCAGCTTAGGCCCGGGCTATTCGGGCTACACCTTC
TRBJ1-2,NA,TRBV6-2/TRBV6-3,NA,CASSSRSYGYTF,TGTGCCAGCAGTTCCAGAAGCTATGGCTACACCTTC
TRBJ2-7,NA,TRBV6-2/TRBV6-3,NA,CASSEERYEQYF,TGTGCCAGCAGCGAGGAGCGCTACGAGCAGTACTTC
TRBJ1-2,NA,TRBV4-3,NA,CASSSDRRGYTF,TGCGCCAGCAGCTCCGATCGGCGTGGCTACACCTTC